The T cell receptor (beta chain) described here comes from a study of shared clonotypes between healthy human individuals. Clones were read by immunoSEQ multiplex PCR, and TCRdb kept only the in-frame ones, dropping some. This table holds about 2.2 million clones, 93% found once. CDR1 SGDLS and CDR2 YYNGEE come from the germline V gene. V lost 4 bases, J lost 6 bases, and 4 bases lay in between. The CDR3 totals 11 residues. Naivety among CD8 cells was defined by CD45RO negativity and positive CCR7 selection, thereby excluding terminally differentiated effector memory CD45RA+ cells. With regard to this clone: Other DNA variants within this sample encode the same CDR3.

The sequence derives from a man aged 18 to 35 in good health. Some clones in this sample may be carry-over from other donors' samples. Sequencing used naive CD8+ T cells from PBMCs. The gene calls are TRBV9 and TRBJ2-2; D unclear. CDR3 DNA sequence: TGTGCCAGCAGCTCTTCCGGGGAGCTGTTTTTT. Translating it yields CASSSSGELFF.